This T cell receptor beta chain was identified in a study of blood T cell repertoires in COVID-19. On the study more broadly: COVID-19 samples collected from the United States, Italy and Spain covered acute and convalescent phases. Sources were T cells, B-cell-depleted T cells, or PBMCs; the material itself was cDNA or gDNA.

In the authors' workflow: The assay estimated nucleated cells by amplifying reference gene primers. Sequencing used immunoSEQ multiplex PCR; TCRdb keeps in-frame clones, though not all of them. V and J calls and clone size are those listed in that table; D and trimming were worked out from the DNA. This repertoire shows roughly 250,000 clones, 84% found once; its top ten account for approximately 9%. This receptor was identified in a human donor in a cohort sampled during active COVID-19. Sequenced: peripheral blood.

The CDR3 nucleotides are TGTGCCAGCAGCTCGACTAGCGTGAACAATGAGCAGTTCTTC. It yields the protein CASSSTSVNNEQFF. This chain uses TRBV13 with TRBJ2-1; 8 bases map to TRBD2. Looked up from germline, CDR1 is PRHDT and CDR2 is FYEKMQ (reference sequence). The junction had 4 bases not matched to a gene; V was cut back by 4 bases and J by 5 bases. CDR3 length equals 14 residues.